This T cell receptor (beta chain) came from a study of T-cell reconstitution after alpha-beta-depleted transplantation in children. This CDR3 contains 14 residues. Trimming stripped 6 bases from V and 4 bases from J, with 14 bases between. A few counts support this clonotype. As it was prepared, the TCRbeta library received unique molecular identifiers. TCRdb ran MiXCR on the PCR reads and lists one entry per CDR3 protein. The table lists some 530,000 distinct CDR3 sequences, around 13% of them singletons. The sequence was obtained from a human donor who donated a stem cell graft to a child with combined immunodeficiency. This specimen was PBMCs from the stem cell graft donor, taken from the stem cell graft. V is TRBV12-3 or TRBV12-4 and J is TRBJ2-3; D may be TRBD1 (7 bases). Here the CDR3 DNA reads TGTGCCAGCAGCCCAGGGGGGATCGCAGATACGCAGTATTTT. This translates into CASSPGGIADTQYF.